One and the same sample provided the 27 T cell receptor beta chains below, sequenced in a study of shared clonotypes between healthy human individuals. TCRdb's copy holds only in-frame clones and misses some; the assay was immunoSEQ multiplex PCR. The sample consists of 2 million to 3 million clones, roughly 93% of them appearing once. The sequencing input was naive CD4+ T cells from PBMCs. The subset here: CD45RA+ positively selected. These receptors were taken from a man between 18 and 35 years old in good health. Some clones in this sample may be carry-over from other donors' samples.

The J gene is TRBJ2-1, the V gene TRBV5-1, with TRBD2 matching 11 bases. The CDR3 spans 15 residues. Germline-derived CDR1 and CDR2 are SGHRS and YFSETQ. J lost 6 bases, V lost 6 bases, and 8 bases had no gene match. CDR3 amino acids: CASIQVAGGPNEQFF. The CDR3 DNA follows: TGCGCCAGCATCCAAGTAGCGGGAGGGCCCAATGAGCAGTTCTTC. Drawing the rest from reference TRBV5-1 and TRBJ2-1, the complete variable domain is KAGVTQTPRYLIKTRGQQVTLSCSPISGHRSVSWYQQTPGQGLQFLFEYFSETQRNKGNFPGRFSGRQFSNSRSEMNVSTLELGDSALYLCASIQVAGGPNEQFFGPGTRLTVL.

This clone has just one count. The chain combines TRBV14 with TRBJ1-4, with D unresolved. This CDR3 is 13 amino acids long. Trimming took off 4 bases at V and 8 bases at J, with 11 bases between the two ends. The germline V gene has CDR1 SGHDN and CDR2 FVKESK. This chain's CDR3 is CASSPYYGEKLFF. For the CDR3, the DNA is TGTGCCAGCAGCCCGTATTATGGGGAAAAACTGTTTTTT.

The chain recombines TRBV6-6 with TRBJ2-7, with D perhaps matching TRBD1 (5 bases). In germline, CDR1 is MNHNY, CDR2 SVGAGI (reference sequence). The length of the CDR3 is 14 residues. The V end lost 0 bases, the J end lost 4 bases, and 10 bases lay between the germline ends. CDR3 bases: TGTGCCAGCAGTTACTCGGGGCAAATGTACGAGCAGTACTTC. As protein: CASSYSGQMYEQYF.

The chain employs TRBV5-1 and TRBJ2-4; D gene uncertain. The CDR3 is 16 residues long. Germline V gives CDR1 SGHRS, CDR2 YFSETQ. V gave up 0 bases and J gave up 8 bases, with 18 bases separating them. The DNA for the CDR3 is TGCGCCAGCAGCTTGGGGACGTCGAACCCCCCGTACATTCAGTACTTC. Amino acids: CASSLGTSNPPYIQYF.

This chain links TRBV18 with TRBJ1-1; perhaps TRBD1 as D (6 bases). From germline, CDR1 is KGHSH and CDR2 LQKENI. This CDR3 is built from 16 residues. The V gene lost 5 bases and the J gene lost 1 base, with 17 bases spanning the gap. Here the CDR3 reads CASSETGHLTNTEAFF. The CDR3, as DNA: TGTGCCAGCTCAGAGACGGGACACCTAACGAACACTGAAGCTTTCTTT.

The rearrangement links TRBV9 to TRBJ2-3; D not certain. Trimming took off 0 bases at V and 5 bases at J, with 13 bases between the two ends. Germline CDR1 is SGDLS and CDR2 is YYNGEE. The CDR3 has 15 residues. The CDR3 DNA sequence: TGTGCCAGCAGCGTAGTTCCAGAGATGAGAGATACGCAGTATTTT. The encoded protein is CASSVVPEMRDTQYF.

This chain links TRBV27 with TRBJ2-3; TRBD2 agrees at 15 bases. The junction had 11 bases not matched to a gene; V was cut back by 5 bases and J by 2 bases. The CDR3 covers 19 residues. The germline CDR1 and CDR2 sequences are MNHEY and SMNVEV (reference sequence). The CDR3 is CASSRPGLAGGVPTDTQYF. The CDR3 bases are TGTGCCAGCAGTAGACCGGGACTAGCGGGAGGAGTTCCCACAGATACGCAGTATTTT.

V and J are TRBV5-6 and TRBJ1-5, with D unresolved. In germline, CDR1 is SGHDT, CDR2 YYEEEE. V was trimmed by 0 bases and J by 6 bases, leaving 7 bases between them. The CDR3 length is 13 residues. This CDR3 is CASSLAGVQPQHF. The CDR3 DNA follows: TGTGCCAGCAGCTTGGCCGGGGTTCAGCCCCAGCATTTT. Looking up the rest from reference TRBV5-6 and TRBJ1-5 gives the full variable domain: DAGVTQSPTHLIKTRGQQVTLRCSPKSGHDTVSWYQQALGQGPQFIFQYYEEEERQRGNFPDRFSGHQFPNYSSELNVNALLLGDSALYLCASSLAGVQPQHFGDGTRLSIL.

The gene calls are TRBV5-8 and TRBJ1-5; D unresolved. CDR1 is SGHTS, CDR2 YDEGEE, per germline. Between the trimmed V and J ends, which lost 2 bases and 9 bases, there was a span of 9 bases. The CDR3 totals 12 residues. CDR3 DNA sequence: TGTGCCAGCAGCTTACACGGATTGCCCCAGCATTTT. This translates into CASSLHGLPQHF.

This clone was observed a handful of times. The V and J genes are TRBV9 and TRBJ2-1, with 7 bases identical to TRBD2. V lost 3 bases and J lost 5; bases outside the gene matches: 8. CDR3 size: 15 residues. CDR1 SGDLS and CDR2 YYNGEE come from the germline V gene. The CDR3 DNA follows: TGTGCCAGCAGCGCAGACCTAGCGGAGGACAATGAGCAGTTCTTC. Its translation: CASSADLAEDNEQFF.

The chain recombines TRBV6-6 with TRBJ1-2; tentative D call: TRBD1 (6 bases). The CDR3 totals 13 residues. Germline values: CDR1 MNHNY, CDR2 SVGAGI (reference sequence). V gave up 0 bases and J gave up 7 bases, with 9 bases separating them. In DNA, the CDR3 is TGTGCCAGCAGTTACTCGGGGACAAGTGGCTACACCTTC. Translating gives CASSYSGTSGYTF.

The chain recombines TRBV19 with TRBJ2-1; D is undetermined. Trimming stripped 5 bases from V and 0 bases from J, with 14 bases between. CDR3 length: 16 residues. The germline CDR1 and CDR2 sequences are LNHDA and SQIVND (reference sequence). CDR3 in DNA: TGTGCCAGTAGTCACCGGTGGGCGGTCTCCTACAATGAGCAGTTCTTC. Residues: CASSHRWAVSYNEQFF.

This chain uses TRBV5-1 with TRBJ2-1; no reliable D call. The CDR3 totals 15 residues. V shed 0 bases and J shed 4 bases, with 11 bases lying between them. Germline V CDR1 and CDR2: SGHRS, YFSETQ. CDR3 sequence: CASSLELGKYNEQFF. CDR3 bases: TGCGCCAGCAGCTTGGAGTTAGGAAAGTACAATGAGCAGTTCTTC.

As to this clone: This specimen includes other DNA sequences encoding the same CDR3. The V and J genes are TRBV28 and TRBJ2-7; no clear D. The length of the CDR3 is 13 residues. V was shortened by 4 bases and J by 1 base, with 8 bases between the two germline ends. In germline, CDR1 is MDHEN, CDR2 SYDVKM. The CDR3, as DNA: TGTGCCAGCAGTTCCGGTTCTTCCTACGAGCAGTACTTC. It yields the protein CASSSGSSYEQYF.

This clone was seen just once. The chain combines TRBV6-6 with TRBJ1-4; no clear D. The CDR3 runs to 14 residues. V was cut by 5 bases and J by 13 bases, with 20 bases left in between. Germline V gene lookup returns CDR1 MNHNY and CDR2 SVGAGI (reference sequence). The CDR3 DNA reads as TGTGCCAGCAGTACCACAGACAAAGATAAAAGACTGTTTTTT. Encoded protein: CASSTTDKDKRLFF.

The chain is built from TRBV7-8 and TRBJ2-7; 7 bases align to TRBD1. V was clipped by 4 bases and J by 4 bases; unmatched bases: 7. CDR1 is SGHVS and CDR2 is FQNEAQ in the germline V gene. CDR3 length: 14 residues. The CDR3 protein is CASSSWTGFYEQYF. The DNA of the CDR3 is TGTGCCAGCAGCTCGTGGACAGGATTTTACGAGCAGTACTTC.

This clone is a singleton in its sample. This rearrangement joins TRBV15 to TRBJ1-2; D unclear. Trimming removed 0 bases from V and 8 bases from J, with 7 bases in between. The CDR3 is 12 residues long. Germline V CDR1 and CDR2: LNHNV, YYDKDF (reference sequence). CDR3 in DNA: TGTGCCACCAGCAGAGATGGTTGGGGCTACACCTTC. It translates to CATSRDGWGYTF.

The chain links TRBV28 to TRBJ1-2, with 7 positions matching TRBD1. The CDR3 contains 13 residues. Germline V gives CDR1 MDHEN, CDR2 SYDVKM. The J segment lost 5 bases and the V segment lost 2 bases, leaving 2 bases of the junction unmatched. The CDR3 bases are TGTGCCAGCAGTTTAGGACAGGTTTATGGCTACACCTTC. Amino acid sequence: CASSLGQVYGYTF.

CDR3 sequence (DNA): TGTGCCAGCAGCGCGAACGACGAGATCACCGGGGAGCTGTTTTTT. Translated: CASSANDEITGELFF. This chain joins TRBV9 and TRBJ2-2; D gene unclear. Looked up from germline, CDR1 is SGDLS and CDR2 is YYNGEE. Trimming shortened V by 3 bases and J by 4 bases, and 13 bases separated the two germline ends. This CDR3 is 15 amino acids long.

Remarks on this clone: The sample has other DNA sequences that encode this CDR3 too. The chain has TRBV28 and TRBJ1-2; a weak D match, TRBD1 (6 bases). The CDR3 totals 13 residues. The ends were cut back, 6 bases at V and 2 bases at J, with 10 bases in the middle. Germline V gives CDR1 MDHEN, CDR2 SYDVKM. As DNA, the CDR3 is TGTGCCAGCAGCCCAGGACAGAACTATGGCTACACCTTC. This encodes CASSPGQNYGYTF.

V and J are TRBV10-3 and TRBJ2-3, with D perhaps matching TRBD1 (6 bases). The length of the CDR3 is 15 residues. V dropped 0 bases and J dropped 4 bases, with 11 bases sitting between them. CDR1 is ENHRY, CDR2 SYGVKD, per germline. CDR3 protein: CAISESPQGSDTQYF. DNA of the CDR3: TGTGCCATCAGTGAGTCCCCACAGGGTTCAGATACGCAGTATTTT.

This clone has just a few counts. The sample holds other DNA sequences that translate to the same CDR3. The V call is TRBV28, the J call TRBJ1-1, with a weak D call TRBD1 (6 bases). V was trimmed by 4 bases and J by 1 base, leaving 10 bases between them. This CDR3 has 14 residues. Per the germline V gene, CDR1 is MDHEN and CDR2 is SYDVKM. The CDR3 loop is CASSSPGQNTEAFF. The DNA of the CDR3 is TGTGCCAGCAGTTCCCCGGGACAGAACACTGAAGCTTTCTTT.

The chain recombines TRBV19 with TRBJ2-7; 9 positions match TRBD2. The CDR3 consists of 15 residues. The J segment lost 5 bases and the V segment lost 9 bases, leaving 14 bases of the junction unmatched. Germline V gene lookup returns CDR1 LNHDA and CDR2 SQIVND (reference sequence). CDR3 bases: TGTGCCAGGAGTCAACTAGCGGGTGGTCGCAACGAGCAGTACTTC. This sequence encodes CARSQLAGGRNEQYF.

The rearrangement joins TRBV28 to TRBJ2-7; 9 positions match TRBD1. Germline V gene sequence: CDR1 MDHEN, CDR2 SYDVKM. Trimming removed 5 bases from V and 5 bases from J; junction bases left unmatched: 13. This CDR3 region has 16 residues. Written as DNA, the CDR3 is TGTGCCAGCAGTGAGACCGGGACAGGGTCTCCCCACGAGCAGTACTTC. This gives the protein CASSETGTGSPHEQYF.

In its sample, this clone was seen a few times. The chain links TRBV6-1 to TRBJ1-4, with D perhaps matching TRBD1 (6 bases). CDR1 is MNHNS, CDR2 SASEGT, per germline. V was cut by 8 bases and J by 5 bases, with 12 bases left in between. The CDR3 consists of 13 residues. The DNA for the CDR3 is TGTGCCAGCCACAGGGCAGCAAATGAAAAACTGTTTTTT. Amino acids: CASHRAANEKLFF.

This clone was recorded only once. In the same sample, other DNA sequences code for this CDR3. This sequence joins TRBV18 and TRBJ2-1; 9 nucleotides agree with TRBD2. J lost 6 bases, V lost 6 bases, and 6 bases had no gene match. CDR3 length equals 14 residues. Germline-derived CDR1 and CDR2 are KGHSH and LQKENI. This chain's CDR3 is CASSPGLAFNEQFF. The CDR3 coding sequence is TGTGCCAGCTCTCCGGGACTAGCCTTCAATGAGCAGTTCTTC.

CDR3 nucleotides: TGTGCCAGAACCCGCCTGGCAGATACGCAGTATTTT. Translated, it gives CARTRLADTQYF. This chain connects TRBV5-3 to TRBJ2-3; D is undetermined. TRBV5-3 is identified as an open reading frame with a role that is uncertain. The CDR3 has 12 amino acids. Trimming shortened V by 6 bases and J by 4 bases, and 9 bases separated the two germline ends.